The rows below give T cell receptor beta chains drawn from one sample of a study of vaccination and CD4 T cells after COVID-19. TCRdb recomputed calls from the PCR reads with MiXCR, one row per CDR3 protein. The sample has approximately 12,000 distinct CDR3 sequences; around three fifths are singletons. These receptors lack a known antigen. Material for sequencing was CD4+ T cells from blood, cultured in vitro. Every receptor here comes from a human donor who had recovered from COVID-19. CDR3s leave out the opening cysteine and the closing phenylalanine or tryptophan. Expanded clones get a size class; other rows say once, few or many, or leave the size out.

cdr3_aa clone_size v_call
ASREFDTQY NA TRBV6-1
ASSQPGLGGNEQL NA TRBV6-1
ASSEGTGGNSYGYT NA TRBV2
ASRPGLPSGPQH few TRBV27
ASSSGGAVNGYT NA TRBV6-2/TRBV6-3
ASSLEENSPLH few TRBV5-1
AHYPSSGAPGIQY NA TRBV6-1
SASVANPSSYEQY NA TRBV20-1
SASGWGLRGYT few TRBV20-1
ASSQTGSSYNEQF NA TRBV19
SARGGLAGTGELF few TRBV20-1
ASSLGPTGSTEKLF NA TRBV5-1
ASSRGYQETQY NA TRBV27
ASKGAFENTEAF NA TRBV19
ASSSNQAPRTQY few TRBV27
ASRLGAGKGTEAF NA TRBV27
SAQTEETQY NA TRBV20-1
SVKDPNTEAF few TRBV29-1
ASSLFGEAKLF NA TRBV7-9
SARVVLAGYQETQY NA TRBV20-1
ASRKGQGGPREENTQY few TRBV7-9
SVGYGGDSYEQY NA TRBV29-1
ASSRYTGSANEKLF NA TRBV6-1
ASSYSSPGEWTGELF NA TRBV6-5
SATGTIGGIQY NA TRBV20-1
AWSLGEGDTQY once TRBV30
ASSLDASTNYGYT large TRBV7-2
ASSLGGGTGELF NA TRBV11-3
ASSFLGQPQH NA TRBV5-8
ASSISRSVQETQY NA TRBV19
STPGQEYEQY NA TRBV20-1
SARPATFYGYT NA TRBV20-1
ASSFRSSQETQY NA TRBV27
SAVSGADSYEQY NA TRBV20-1
ASSETGGNYGYT NA TRBV6-1
SARDPASGTYNEQF NA TRBV20-1
ASSFQDTQY NA TRBV12-3/TRBV12-4
SARGETGLTPQH NA TRBV20-1
ASRPQGGETQY few TRBV14
ASSFNSGGTYGYT few TRBV5-6
ASKGLKANTEAF once TRBV27
ASSVELGGYEQY NA TRBV2
SARHSNQPQH NA TRBV20-1
ASSRPGTGDGYGYT few TRBV6-1
ASSLASGRRSYEQY few TRBV7-8
ASIPGRGEAEAF once TRBV2
ASSFTSGSPPADTQY NA TRBV11-2
ASSPGVAGADEQF NA TRBV9
ASSRHLESNQPQH NA TRBV6-2/TRBV6-3
ASSAWGNSPLH NA TRBV9
ASTYAGSAQPQH NA TRBV12-3/TRBV12-4
ASSVGPPGTGSYEQY NA TRBV9
ASSYVGGVYNEQF NA TRBV6-5
ASSLGQGSNQPQH NA TRBV28
TTSRLGSSYNEQF NA TRBV15
ASSQRGDKGPPLH NA TRBV27
SARKDYNEQF NA TRBV20-1
ASSNPLGNTIY NA TRBV6-1